Listed here are 26 T cell receptor beta chains from one sample, sequenced in a study of T cell responses to AZD1222 COVID-19 vaccine. The table came from immunoSEQ multiplex PCR; TCRdb's copy has only in-frame clones and leaves some out. The table includes around 99,000 clones, over 80% detected once. The sequences come from peripheral blood, collected 28 days after the second AZD1222 dose. These receptors all stem from an adult who received the AZD1222 COVID-19 vaccine.

The chain employs TRBV7-8 and TRBJ2-7; unclear D gene. The CDR3 length is 12 residues. Trimming cost V 5 bases and J 0 bases, with 5 bases left between them. Germline V gene lookup returns CDR1 SGHVS and CDR2 FQNEAQ. This chain's CDR3 is CASSRYSYEQYF. The CDR3 DNA follows: TGTGCCAGCAGCCGCTACTCCTACGAGCAGTACTTC.

V usage is TRBV5-1 and J usage is TRBJ1-6; D not certain. Germline V gene data show CDR1 as SGHRS and CDR2 as YFSETQ. There are 16 residues in the CDR3. Trimming pared 0 bases from V and 5 bases from J, leaving 12 bases between. CDR3 nucleotides: TGCGCCAGCAGCTTGGAACAGACCGAAAATAATTCACCCCTCCACTTT. This gives the protein CASSLEQTENNSPLHF.

The chain couples TRBV28 to TRBJ2-5; 8 positions agree with TRBD1. With V trimmed by 5 bases and J by 5 bases, 4 bases remained unmatched. Looked up from germline, CDR1 is MDHEN and CDR2 is SYDVKM. CDR3 length: 13 amino acids. CDR3 DNA sequence: TGTGCCAGCAGTCCCAGGGGGCCGGAGACCCAGTACTTC. It yields the protein CASSPRGPETQYF. Full variable domain (remainder filled in from reference TRBV28 and TRBJ2-5): DVKVTQSSRYLVKRTGEKVFLECVQDMDHENMFWYRQDPGLGLRLIYFSYDVKMKEKGDIPEGYSVSREKKERFSLILESASTNQTSMYLCASSPRGPETQYFGPGTRLLVL.

The rearrangement joins TRBV13 to TRBJ2-7; 9 positions agree with TRBD1. The J segment lost 2 bases and the V segment lost 6 bases, leaving 5 bases of the junction unmatched. The CDR3 spans 14 residues. CDR1 PRHDT and CDR2 FYEKMQ come from the germline V gene (reference sequence). CDR3 residues: CASRIQGAAYEQYF. The DNA for the CDR3 is TGTGCCAGCAGGATACAGGGGGCAGCCTACGAGCAGTACTTC. Filled out from reference TRBV13 and TRBJ2-7, the complete variable domain reads AAGVIQSPRHLIKEKRETATLKCYPIPRHDTVYWYQQGPGQDPQFLISFYEKMQSDKGSIPDRFSAQQFSDYHSELNMSSLELGDSALYFCASRIQGAAYEQYFGPGTRLTVT.

The J gene is TRBJ2-5, the V gene TRBV19, with 12 bases lining up with TRBD2. There are 14 residues in the CDR3. The junction had 0 bases not matched to a gene; V was cut back by 5 bases and J by 2 bases. CDR1 and CDR2 (germline): LNHDA, SQIVND (reference sequence). For the CDR3, the DNA is TGTGCCAGTAGTGGACTAGCGGGACAAGAGACCCAGTACTTC. It is translated as CASSGLAGQETQYF.

The chain uses TRBV6-6 and TRBJ2-7, with 9 bases matching TRBD1. J gave up 0 bases and V 7 bases, and 10 bases lay outside the gene matches. The CDR3 is made up of 16 amino acids. Germline V gene lookup returns CDR1 MNHNY and CDR2 SVGAGI (reference sequence). The DNA of the CDR3 is TGTGCCAGCATTCCCGGACAGGGGAAGGCCTCCTACGAGCAGTACTTC. Translating it yields CASIPGQGKASYEQYF.

The chain employs TRBV6-5 and TRBJ1-4; D gene unclear. The V end lost 4 bases, the J end lost 4 bases, and 13 bases lay between the germline ends. Germline CDR1 MNHEY, CDR2 SVGAGI. The CDR3 is 15 residues long. The CDR3 loop reads CASSSGPAGNEKLFF. In DNA form, the CDR3 reads TGTGCCAGCAGTTCCGGGCCCGCGGGTAATGAAAAACTGTTTTTT.

This chain links TRBV7-9 with TRBJ2-1, with D perhaps TRBD2 (5 bases). V shed 1 base and J shed 9 bases, with 10 bases lying between them. The CDR3 runs to 13 residues. Germline V CDR1 and CDR2: SEHNR, FQNEAQ (reference sequence). The CDR3 bases are TGTGCCAGCAGCTTAGGAGGGTTCCTTGAGCAGTTCTTC. Translated, it gives CASSLGGFLEQFF.

This chain uses TRBV27 with TRBJ1-4, with a weak D call TRBD1 (5 bases). Trimming shortened V by 6 bases and J by 8 bases, and 13 bases separated the two germline ends. Germline V lookup: CDR1 MNHEY, CDR2 SMNVEV (reference sequence). The length of the CDR3 is 13 residues. In nucleotides, the CDR3 is TGTGCCAGCAGAGGCAGGGAAGGGGAAAAACTGTTTTTT. It is translated as CASRGREGEKLFF.

The chain uses TRBV5-1 and TRBJ1-1, with 8 bases fitting TRBD1. The germline gives CDR1 SGHRS, CDR2 YFSETQ. The V gene end was trimmed by 0 bases and the J gene end by 6 bases; junction bases not matched to a gene: 4. The CDR3 sequence is 14 residues long. The CDR3 protein is CASSLGQGIAEAFF. CDR3 coding DNA: TGCGCCAGCAGCTTGGGACAGGGGATCGCTGAAGCTTTCTTT.

The chain couples TRBV11-2 to TRBJ2-3, with D maybe TRBD1 (5 bases). The germline V gene has CDR1 SGHAT and CDR2 FQNNGV. V lost 2 bases to trimming and J lost 0 bases, with 12 bases between them. This CDR3 has 16 amino acids. The CDR3 here is CASSLKGPDSTDTQYF. The CDR3 DNA sequence: TGTGCCAGCAGCTTAAAGGGGCCGGATAGCACAGATACGCAGTATTTT.

V is TRBV5-1 and J is TRBJ1-2; 9 bases are shared with TRBD1. Germline loops: CDR1 SGHRS, CDR2 YFSETQ. V was pared by 4 bases and J by 6 bases, with 4 bases of the junction left unmatched. CDR3 size: 13 residues. The CDR3, as DNA: TGCGCCAGCAGCCGGGACAGGGCGAATGGCTACACCTTC. It specifies CASSRDRANGYTF.

The J gene is TRBJ1-5, the V gene TRBV2, with D uncertain. Germline-derived CDR1 and CDR2 are SNHLY and FYNNEI. The V end lost 4 bases, the J end lost 7 bases, and 5 bases lay between the germline ends. CDR3 size: 11 residues. CDR3 loop: CASSGGQPQHF. CDR3 DNA: TGTGCCAGCAGTGGGGGACAGCCCCAGCATTTT.

This clone was picked up one time. The rearrangement uses TRBV28 and TRBJ1-5, with D possibly TRBD1 on 5 matching bases. Deletions cut 7 bases from V and 5 bases from J, with 15 bases between. CDR3 length equals 14 residues. The germline V gene encodes CDR1 MDHEN and CDR2 SYDVKM. The CDR3 protein is CASTPRDGYQPQHF. As DNA, the CDR3 is TGTGCCAGCACCCCTCGGGACGGCTATCAGCCCCAGCATTTT.

V gene TRBV27 combines with J gene TRBJ1-2, with TRBD1 identical over 8 bases. V gave up 4 bases and J gave up 6 bases; unmatched junction bases: 10. Per germline, CDR1 MNHEY and CDR2 SMNVEV (reference sequence). The CDR3 spans 15 residues. The DNA for the CDR3 is TGTGCCAGCAGTTCCTTACGGACAGGGCTGAATGGCTACACCTTC. Translation gives CASSSLRTGLNGYTF.

This clone was seen a handful of times. The CDR3 bases are TGTGCCAGCACTCGAACAGGGACTGAAGCTTTCTTT. Protein sequence: CASTRTGTEAFF. V gene TRBV12-3 or TRBV12-4 combines with J gene TRBJ1-1; TRBD1 is a possible D gene (6 bases). This CDR3 has 12 residues. The V end lost 7 bases, the J end lost 5 bases, and 11 bases lay between the germline ends.

This chain connects TRBV6-2 or TRBV6-3 to TRBJ2-1; 7 bases fit TRBD2. The junction had 5 bases not matched to a gene; V was cut back by 0 bases and J by 12 bases. From germline, CDR1 is MNHEY and CDR2 SVGEGT. CDR3 length: 13 residues. The CDR3 sequence is CASSYSSAGAQFF. As DNA, the CDR3 is TGTGCCAGCAGTTACTCGTCGGCGGGAGCGCAGTTCTTC.

V gene TRBV11-3 combines with J gene TRBJ1-5; 7 bases are shared with TRBD1. The CDR3 runs to 15 residues. Trimming took 5 bases from V and 2 from J; bases not matched to a gene: 6. From germline, CDR1 is SGHNT and CDR2 YENEEA. The CDR3 region is CASSLDREGNQPQHF. The DNA for the CDR3 is TGTGCCAGCAGCCTTGACAGGGAGGGCAATCAGCCCCAGCATTTT.

This clone was counted a single time. The chain is built from TRBV6-2 or TRBV6-3 and TRBJ2-3, with 13 bases identical to TRBD2. CDR3 size: 18 residues. The J segment lost 6 bases and the V segment lost 2 bases, leaving 11 bases of the junction unmatched. Germline V gives CDR1 MNHEY, CDR2 SVGEGT. CDR3 nucleotide sequence: TGTGCCAGCAGTTACAGTGCCCGAACTAGCGGGAGGGTCGATACGCAGTATTTT. Amino acids: CASSYSARTSGRVDTQYF.

The gene calls are TRBV5-1 and TRBJ1-1; 7 nucleotides line up with TRBD1. This CDR3 comprises 14 residues. The ends lost 1 base at V and 4 bases at J; junction bases unmatched: 4. Germline assignment: CDR1 SGHRS and CDR2 YFSETQ. CDR3 protein: CASSLRTGPTEAFF. As DNA, the CDR3 is TGCGCCAGCAGCTTGAGGACAGGTCCCACTGAAGCTTTCTTT.

The table lists this clone with a count of one. The CDR3 region is CASRGMGDGNYGYTF. DNA of the CDR3: TGTGCCAGCAGAGGTATGGGGGACGGAAACTATGGCTACACCTTC. J is TRBJ1-2 and V is TRBV6-5; maybe TRBD1 (5 bases). The V gene's germline CDR1 is MNHEY and CDR2 SVGAGI. The V and J ends lost 6 bases and 2 bases respectively, with 16 bases between them. This CDR3 is built from 15 residues.

The chain couples TRBV11-2 to TRBJ2-1; 8 bases agree with TRBD1. There are 15 residues in the CDR3. J was trimmed by 7 bases and V by 1 base; bases with no gene match: 6. Germline CDR1 and CDR2: SGHAT and FQNNGV. The CDR3 DNA reads as TGTGCCAGCAGCTTAGCCGGACAGGGAAGGAATGAGCAGTTCTTC. As protein: CASSLAGQGRNEQFF. The full variable domain, rest sourced from reference TRBV11-2 and TRBJ2-1, is EAGVAQSPRYKIIEKRQSVAFWCNPISGHATLYWYQQILGQGPKLLIQFQNNGVVDDSQLPKDRFSAERLKGVDSTLKIQPAKLEDSAVYLCASSLAGQGRNEQFFGPGTRLTVL.

The CDR3: CASSFARTYGYTF. DNA for the CDR3: TGTGCCAGCAGTTTCGCACGGACCTATGGCTACACCTTC. The chain couples TRBV6-5 to TRBJ1-2; D is undetermined. The CDR3 is 13 residues long. CDR1 is MNHEY, CDR2 SVGAGI, per germline. The V and J ends lost 4 bases and 4 bases respectively, with 10 bases between them.

The chain uses TRBV28 and TRBJ2-7, with D possibly matching TRBD1 (5 bases). Germline lookup yields CDR1 MDHEN and CDR2 SYDVKM. Trimming took off 3 bases at V and 4 bases at J, with 16 bases between the two ends. The CDR3 spans 15 residues. The CDR3 here is CASSFLGVGAYEQYF. The CDR3 DNA follows: TGTGCCAGCAGTTTCTTGGGTGTAGGGGCGTACGAGCAGTACTTC.

The rearrangement uses TRBV14 and TRBJ1-3; TRBD1 is a possible D gene (5 bases). This CDR3 has 16 residues. Germline V lookup: CDR1 SGHDN, CDR2 FVKESK. The V end lost 0 bases, the J end lost 0 bases, and 9 bases lay between the germline ends. In DNA, the CDR3 is TGTGCCAGCAGCCAAGACCGACAGCACTCTGGAAACACCATATATTTT. Its protein product is CASSQDRQHSGNTIYF.

The rearrangement uses TRBV2 and TRBJ2-7; D perhaps matches TRBD2 (7 bases). Per the germline V gene, CDR1 is SNHLY and CDR2 is FYNNEI. Trimming cost V 3 bases and J 6 bases, with 18 bases left between them. The CDR3 has 15 residues. CDR3 DNA sequence: TGTGCCAGCAGTGAGGTAGGGGGGGGCCTGGGCGAGCAGTACTTC. Translated, it gives CASSEVGGGLGEQYF.